This T cell receptor (beta chain) was captured by sequencing in a study of T cell responses to AZD1222 COVID-19 vaccine. This CDR3 region has 17 residues. The J segment lost 3 bases and the V segment lost 6 bases, leaving 12 bases of the junction unmatched. Germline loops: CDR1 MGHDK, CDR2 SYGVNS. Combined were second doses at about 4 or about 12 weeks. Overall study findings and caveats: Seropositive AZD1222 recipients at baseline numbered only five to seven. The sample set comprised mostly white British donors with more females, and clonal diversity was possibly underestimated. At 160-218 and 743-854, vaccine-associated CD4 TCRs were dominant, and they spanned spike.

Measured with immunoSEQ multiplex PCR; TCRdb has only the in-frame clones, and not every one. The sample lists under 200,000 clones; about 88% were seen once. In regard to this clone: The antigen is not known.

The V and J genes are TRBV25-1 and TRBJ2-7; 12 positions agree with TRBD1. The TCR was taken from an adult who received the AZD1222 COVID-19 vaccine. The sequences come from peripheral blood, collected 28 days after the second AZD1222 dose. CDR3 residues: CASSLRGTGGIGYEQYF. DNA for the CDR3: TGTGCCAGCAGCCTTAGAGGGACAGGGGGCATTGGCTACGAGCAGTACTTC.